This TCR beta chain originates from a study of T cells after yellow fever vaccination. Overall study context: Those fractions that held only low numbers of cells were prepared using the SMART-Seq v4 Ultra Low Input RNA kit.

Broader study findings: Abundant bulk-derived clonotypes could contaminate FACS-sorted repertoires. Faster peaking, at day 5 versus 15, marked a secondary response that was weaker.

V was shortened by 5 bases and J by 7 bases, with 8 bases between the two germline ends. This CDR3 spans 12 amino acids. The study made its TCR cDNA through 5'RACE template switching. That step introduced a universal primer site along with UMIs. Via MiXCR, TCRdb re-called the 5' RACE reads, giving one row per CDR3 protein. Of around 50,000 distinct CDR3 sequences detected, 7% to 8.5% appear once; the ten largest clones hold more than 25%. This clonotype was recorded many times. Its antigen is unknown. The receptor's source is a man between 18 and 35 years old who received the YFV17D yellow fever vaccine. The sequencing used CD8+ T cells sorted from PBMCs, collected around 16 days after the first yellow fever vaccination. The chain has TRBV12-3 or TRBV12-4 and TRBJ2-2; D possibly corresponds to TRBD1 (6 bases). The CDR3 nucleotides are TGTGCCAGCAGTACAGGGAGCGGGGAGCTGTTTTTT. It specifies CASSTGSGELFF.